This T cell receptor (beta chain) derives from a study of blood T cells in healthy people across ages. The junction had 8 bases not matched to a gene; V was cut back by 2 bases and J by 7 bases. The CDR3 has 15 amino acids. Germline values: CDR1 SGHTA, CDR2 FQGTGA. Then a second PCR, running roughly 7 to 11 cycles, was carried out with a sample-barcoded 5' primer and a J-beta primer mix. CDR3-containing paired-end reads numbered at least 2.5 million in each sample. MiXCR, run by TCRdb on the 5' RACE reads, gives a single entry per CDR3 protein. Of under 1 million distinct CDR3 sequences in the sample, 40% to 50% were seen once. This clonotype was picked up a small number of times. Around 9 milliliters of peripheral blood were drawn from each donor into EDTA-treated tubes. The study isolated at least 6 million PBMCs from each sample.

The V and J genes are TRBV7-3 and TRBJ1-2, with 9 bases that match TRBD1. The sequenced sample consisted of blood. The sequence derives from a man between 60 and 75 years old in good health. CDR3 DNA sequence: TGTGCCAGCAGCTTACTAGGGACAGGGAGCTCTGGCTACACCTTC. It yields the protein CASSLLGTGSSGYTF.